This T cell receptor beta chain was retrieved from a study of blood T cell repertoires in COVID-19 (TCRdb year 2020). As for the study more broadly: The collaborator samples originated in the United States, Italy and Spain and spanned the acute and convalescent phases of COVID-19. The material from the prospective study consisted of cDNA or gDNA derived from T cells, B-cell-depleted T cells, or PBMCs. Deeply sampled blood TCRbeta repertoires from subjects exposed to, actively infected with, or recovered from COVID-19 were included in the dataset. The repertoires were released in a freely available public database meant as a resource for research on the immune response to SARS-CoV-2. The samples were drawn from two sources: the first 160 participants of the ongoing ImmuneRACE study, and over 1,000 subjects contributed by 6 global collaborators. Nearly every sample came with metadata listing a de-identified subject ID, COVID-19 status, age in years and sex. HLA class I and class II types, where available, came from metadata supplied by the sample provider rather than from assay-based typing.

Findings and caveats that apply to the study as a whole: The quantity of clinical and demographic metadata differed by source and by participant and was supplied without curation.

TCRbeta CDR3 regions were amplified from genomic DNA using the immunoSEQ Assay, a bias-controlled multiplex PCR. In the original analysis: The number of nucleated cells in each sample was estimated from the amplification of reference gene primers within the assay. To quantify the absolute abundance of each unique TCRbeta CDR3 rearrangement, sequence reads were collapsed and filtered. For each sample, productive Simpson clonality was calculated as the square root of Simpson's diversity index across productive rearrangements. Here the immuneACCESS table is served through TCRdb, limited to in-frame sequences with V and J called. Missing clones are a known gap in these copies; in checked studies unresolved V genes cover under half, and the rest lacks a known reason. V and J calls and clone size are copied from that table; D and trimming were computed from the DNA. The sample table holds under 85,000 clones, of which approximately 85% were seen once. Of the sample, 5.1% is held by the ten largest clones.

Measured from the cysteine to the phenylalanine, the CDR3 is 13 residues long. Kept here is only the CDR3 DNA, which spans 39 bases and is read in frame from base 1. In the germline V gene, CDR1 corresponds to SGDLS and CDR2 to YYNGEE. At the junction V is shortened by 0 bases and J by 6 bases, with 10 bases in between. Each collaborating institution followed its own protocols to collect whole blood in K2EDTA tubes. For TCRbeta analysis, collaborator samples were shipped as frozen whole blood, as isolated PBMCs, or as DNA extracted from either sample type. Regarding this clone: This receptor's antigen is unknown. The input lacks base qualities; no much larger clone sits a single base away.

The TCR originated in an elderly man with acute or convalescent COVID-19. The sequenced sample consisted of peripheral blood. This chain joins TRBV9 to TRBJ2-7; TRBD1 is a possible D gene, resting on 5 matching bases. The base sequence is TGTGCCAGCAGCGTAGTAAGAACAGGCGAGCAGTACTTC. Its translation reads: CASSVVRTGEQYF.